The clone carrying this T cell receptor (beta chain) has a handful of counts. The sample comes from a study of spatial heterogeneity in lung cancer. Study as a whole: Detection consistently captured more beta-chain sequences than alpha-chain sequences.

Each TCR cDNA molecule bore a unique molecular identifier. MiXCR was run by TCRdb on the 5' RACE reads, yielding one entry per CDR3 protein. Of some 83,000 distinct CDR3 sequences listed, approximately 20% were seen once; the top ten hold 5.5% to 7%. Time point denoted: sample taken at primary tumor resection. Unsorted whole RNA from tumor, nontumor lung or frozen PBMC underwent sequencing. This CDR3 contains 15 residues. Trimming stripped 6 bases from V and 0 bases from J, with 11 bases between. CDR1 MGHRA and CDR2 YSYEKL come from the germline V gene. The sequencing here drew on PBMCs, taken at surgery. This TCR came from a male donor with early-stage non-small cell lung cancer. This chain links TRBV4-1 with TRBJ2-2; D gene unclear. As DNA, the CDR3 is TGCGCCAGCAGTCTCAGGCAGGCGAACACCGGGGAGCTGTTTTTT. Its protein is CASSLRQANTGELFF.